This entry is about one TCR beta chain. The data were obtained in a study of blood T cell repertoires in COVID-19. Study context: Donors in the United States, Italy and Spain gave samples during acute or convalescent COVID-19.

Per germline, CDR1 WNHNN and CDR2 SYGVQD (reference sequence). Trimming took 6 bases from V and 8 from J, leaving 19 bases between them. This CDR3 comprises 14 residues. TCRdb's copy holds only in-frame clones and misses some; the assay was immunoSEQ multiplex PCR. The repertoire consists of 200,000 or so clones, with around 80% occurring once and the leading ten covering more than 9%. This TCR was sampled from a woman aged 80 or over with acute or convalescent COVID-19. This chain uses TRBV10-1 with TRBJ1-2; no definite D call. The sequenced material came from peripheral blood. The CDR3 DNA is TGCGCCAGCAGGGAGGGTCCCCACGGAGGGGGCTACACCTTC. Translating it yields CASREGPHGGGYTF.